Listed here are 24 T cell receptor beta chains from one sample, sequenced in a study of cytomegalovirus exposure and HLA in healthy donors. The PCR had 60 Vbeta and 13 Jbeta primers. Sequenced by immunoSEQ multiplex PCR; TCRdb stores in-frame clones only, minus some. In the table there are 150,000 to 200,000 clones, 75% of which are singletons. The sequencing input was PBMCs. The receptors originated from a woman aged 50 to 60 in good health and CMV-seropositive.

V and J are TRBV19 and TRBJ1-2; D unresolved. The CDR3 has 16 residues. V lost 1 base to trimming and J lost 1 base, with 13 bases between them. CDR1 is LNHDA, CDR2 SQIVND, per germline (reference sequence). The CDR3 region is CASSIGPEVFNYGYTF. DNA for the CDR3: TGTGCCAGTAGTATAGGACCGGAGGTCTTTAACTATGGCTACACCTTC.

In this sample, this clone turned up a few times. The chain uses TRBV5-4 and TRBJ1-1, with D uncertain. The CDR3 is 12 residues long. V lost 3 bases and J lost 6, with 9 bases in between. Germline CDR1 SGHNT, CDR2 YYREEE (reference sequence). The CDR3 nucleotides are TGTGCCAGCAGCTCGCAGGTGGCTGAAGCTTTCTTT. Residues: CASSSQVAEAFF.

The gene calls are TRBV2 and TRBJ2-3; a weak D match, TRBD1 (5 bases). The CDR3 loop spans 15 amino acids. Germline V CDR1 and CDR2: SNHLY, FYNNEI. With 7 bases removed from V and 5 bases from J, the gap between germline ends came to 19 bases. CDR3: CASNLNSRTGDTQYF. The CDR3 DNA sequence: TGTGCCAGCAACCTAAACTCACGAACAGGAGATACGCAGTATTTT.

CDR3 protein: CASSENRRGWDTEAFF. The CDR3 nucleotides read TGTGCCAGCAGTGAAAACCGGAGGGGCTGGGACACTGAAGCTTTCTTT. The rearrangement links TRBV6-1 to TRBJ1-1; tentatively, D is TRBD1 (5 bases). Germline V CDR1 and CDR2: MNHNS, SASEGT. Trimming took off 2 bases at V and 3 bases at J, with 16 bases between the two ends. This CDR3 is 16 amino acids long.

This chain joins TRBV28 and TRBJ1-6, with unresolved D. The germline gives CDR1 MDHEN, CDR2 SYDVKM. Trimming shortened V by 2 bases and J by 11 bases, and 10 bases separated the two germline ends. This CDR3 contains 13 residues. The CDR3 sequence: CASSLSFGTPLHF. DNA of the CDR3: TGTGCCAGCAGTTTAAGCTTCGGGACACCCCTCCACTTT.

The rearrangement joins TRBV9 to TRBJ1-1; 7 bases align to TRBD1. The J segment lost 2 bases and the V segment lost 5 bases, leaving 9 bases of the junction unmatched. Per germline, CDR1 SGDLS and CDR2 YYNGEE. This CDR3 is built from 15 residues. The CDR3 region is CASSQDQGGNTEAFF. CDR3 nucleotides: TGTGCCAGCAGTCAAGATCAGGGGGGAAACACTGAAGCTTTCTTT.

V gene TRBV18 combines with J gene TRBJ1-1; D not certain. Germline V CDR1 and CDR2: KGHSH, LQKENI. Trimming took 4 bases from V and 0 from J, leaving 6 bases between them. The CDR3 is made up of 13 amino acids. The CDR3 coding sequence is TGTGCCAGCTCACGGGAGGTGAACACTGAAGCTTTCTTT. Its translation: CASSREVNTEAFF.

V gene TRBV5-6 combines with J gene TRBJ2-3; no definite D call. The CDR3 is 14 amino acids. Trimming took 0 bases from V and 4 from J, leaving 9 bases between them. Germline V gene sequence: CDR1 SGHDT, CDR2 YYEEEE. In DNA form, the CDR3 reads TGTGCCAGCAGCTTGGCCTCGGTGGCAGATACGCAGTATTTT. It encodes CASSLASVADTQYF.

The rearrangement joins TRBV27 to TRBJ2-5, with a tentative D call TRBD2 (6 bases). Trimming cost V 2 bases and J 4 bases, with 14 bases left between them. CDR3 length: 15 residues. Germline V gene lookup returns CDR1 MNHEY and CDR2 SMNVEV (reference sequence). The DNA for the CDR3 is TGTGCCAGCAGTTTAGGGCGGGGCGGGTCAGAGACCCAGTACTTC. Protein product: CASSLGRGGSETQYF.

This chain joins TRBV6-5 and TRBJ1-2; maybe TRBD1 (5 bases). The CDR3 is 13 amino acids. V lost 3 bases, J lost 8 bases, and 13 bases lay in between. Per germline, CDR1 MNHEY and CDR2 SVGAGI. The CDR3 spells CASSYNQGLGYTF. In DNA form, the CDR3 reads TGTGCCAGCAGTTATAATCAGGGTTTGGGCTACACCTTC.

The rearrangement links TRBV27 to TRBJ1-5; 10 positions match TRBD1. V was clipped by 6 bases and J by 3 bases; unmatched bases: 5. CDR3 size: 15 residues. The V gene's germline CDR1 is MNHEY and CDR2 SMNVEV (reference sequence). The CDR3 loop is CASSTGTGVNQPQHF. For the CDR3, the DNA is TGTGCCAGCAGCACCGGGACAGGGGTCAATCAGCCCCAGCATTTT.

This chain joins TRBV30 and TRBJ1-1; 10 bases fit TRBD1. CDR1 is GTSNPN, CDR2 SVGIG, per germline (reference sequence). This CDR3 comprises 12 residues. V shed 8 bases, J shed 5 bases, and the junction held 5 bases outside the gene matches. Here the CDR3 DNA reads TGTGCCCAAGACAGGGGGCAGACTGAAGCTTTCTTT. Protein sequence: CAQDRGQTEAFF.

V gene TRBV7-6 combines with J gene TRBJ1-1; D remains unclear. Deletions cut 0 bases from V and 4 bases from J, with 12 bases between. Germline V lookup: CDR1 SGHVS, CDR2 FNYEAQ. The CDR3 totals 15 residues. CDR3 nucleotide sequence: TGTGCCAGCAGCTTAGCGCGGGGTATACCCACTGAAGCTTTCTTT. Protein: CASSLARGIPTEAFF.

The chain employs TRBV6-1 and TRBJ1-2, with 9 bases lining up with TRBD1. The J segment lost 8 bases and the V segment lost 6 bases, leaving 7 bases of the junction unmatched. Germline assignment: CDR1 MNHNS and CDR2 SASEGT. This CDR3 has 13 residues. The chain's CDR3 is CASRGDRVKGYTF. The CDR3 DNA follows: TGTGCCAGCAGGGGGGACAGGGTAAAGGGCTACACCTTC.

A few counts support this clone. This chain uses TRBV5-1 with TRBJ2-1; 9 bases match TRBD1. CDR1 and CDR2 (germline): SGHRS, YFSETQ. J was trimmed by 8 bases and V by 7 bases; bases with no gene match: 16. This CDR3 is built from 16 residues. The CDR3 sequence: CASARGQGRINDEQFF. CDR3 nucleotide sequence: TGCGCCAGCGCCCGGGGACAGGGAAGGATAAACGATGAGCAGTTCTTC. Supplemented by reference TRBV5-1 and TRBJ2-1, the full variable domain reads KAGVTQTPRYLIKTRGQQVTLSCSPISGHRSVSWYQQTPGQGLQFLFEYFSETQRNKGNFPGRFSGRQFSNSRSEMNVSTLELGDSALYLCASARGQGRINDEQFFGPGTRLTVL.

This clone was counted a few times. This rearrangement joins TRBV5-4 to TRBJ1-3; TRBD1 might be the D (6 bases). CDR1 and CDR2 from the germline V gene are SGHNT and YYREEE (reference sequence). V lost 3 bases, J lost 0 bases, and 13 bases lay in between. The CDR3 consists of 16 residues. CDR3 coding DNA: TGTGCCAGCAGCTCCAGGAAGACAGGCTCTGGAAACACCATATATTTT. As protein: CASSSRKTGSGNTIYF.

Worth noting for this clone: Other DNA sequences in this specimen translate into the identical CDR3. The V and J genes are TRBV5-1 and TRBJ1-2; a weak D match, TRBD1 (5 bases). V was trimmed by 0 bases and J by 4 bases, leaving 10 bases between them. The length of the CDR3 is 14 residues. CDR1 is SGHRS, CDR2 YFSETQ, per germline. The CDR3 coding sequence is TGCGCCAGCAGCTTGGCGCAGGGCGGCTATGGCTACACCTTC. Translated: CASSLAQGGYGYTF.

Remarks on this clone: This same CDR3 is encoded by further DNA sequences in the sample. V and J are TRBV18 and TRBJ1-2; D is unclear. V was shortened by 4 bases and J by 4 bases, with 10 bases between the two germline ends. The CDR3 runs 13 residues. Looked up from germline, CDR1 is KGHSH and CDR2 is LQKENI. CDR3 amino acids: CASSQDSIYGYTF. Written as DNA, the CDR3 is TGTGCCAGCTCACAAGATAGTATCTATGGCTACACCTTC.

The chain is built from TRBV4-1 and TRBJ2-5; TRBD1 aligns across 7 bases. Germline trimming cut 0 bases from V and 1 base from J; bases unmatched to any gene: 2. Per the germline V gene, CDR1 is MGHRA and CDR2 is YSYEKL. This CDR3 has 15 residues. CDR3: CASSQDKGAQETQYF. The CDR3, as DNA: TGCGCCAGCAGCCAAGACAAGGGGGCCCAAGAGACCCAGTACTTC.

The rearrangement uses TRBV7-8 and TRBJ1-1; 7 nucleotides line up with TRBD1. This CDR3 region has 20 residues. CDR1 and CDR2 (germline): SGHVS, FQNEAQ. V was pared by 1 base and J by 3 bases, with 20 bases of the junction left unmatched. CDR3 sequence reads: CASSLVRDRLLKGSDTEAFF. The CDR3 DNA reads TGTGCCAGCAGCTTAGTTCGGGACAGACTACTCAAGGGATCGGACACTGAAGCTTTCTTT.

Note on this clone: The junction does not match germline at one end; this may be a read error. The chain joins TRBV9 to TRBJ1-2; no firm D call. CDR1 and CDR2 from the germline V gene are SGDLS and YYNGEE. The CDR3 runs to 14 residues. CDR3 region: CASRGDGKNYGYPF. The CDR3 DNA reads TGTGCCAGCCGAGGAGACGGAAAAAACTATGGCTACCCCTTC.

This clone was found once. This chain connects TRBV5-8 to TRBJ1-1, with D possibly matching TRBD1 (6 bases). The CDR3 has 13 amino acids. Looked up from germline, CDR1 is SGHTS and CDR2 is YDEGEE. V was clipped by 4 bases and J by 5 bases, with 12 bases between them. Here the CDR3 reads CASSRNRETEAFF. CDR3 in DNA: TGTGCCAGCAGCCGGAACAGGGAAACTGAAGCTTTCTTT.

The CDR3 bases are TGCGCCAGCCGGAGAGGGTTAGCGCGTTCTAGCACAGATACGCAGTATTTT. Translating gives CASRRGLARSSTDTQYF. The chain links TRBV4-1 to TRBJ2-3; weak D call: TRBD2 (5 bases). The germline gives CDR1 MGHRA, CDR2 YSYEKL. The V end was cut by 8 bases, the J end by 0 bases, with 21 bases between. The CDR3 is made up of 17 amino acids.

The rearrangement joins TRBV2 to TRBJ2-2, with 8 bases lining up with TRBD2. The V segment lost 5 bases and the J segment 7 bases; nucleotides outside the gene matches: 12. The germline gives CDR1 SNHLY, CDR2 FYNNEI. The CDR3 is 16 amino acids. CDR3 sequence reads: CASSPRGAPSYGELFF. The DNA for the CDR3 is TGTGCCAGCAGTCCGCGGGGGGCCCCGTCTTACGGGGAGCTGTTTTTT.